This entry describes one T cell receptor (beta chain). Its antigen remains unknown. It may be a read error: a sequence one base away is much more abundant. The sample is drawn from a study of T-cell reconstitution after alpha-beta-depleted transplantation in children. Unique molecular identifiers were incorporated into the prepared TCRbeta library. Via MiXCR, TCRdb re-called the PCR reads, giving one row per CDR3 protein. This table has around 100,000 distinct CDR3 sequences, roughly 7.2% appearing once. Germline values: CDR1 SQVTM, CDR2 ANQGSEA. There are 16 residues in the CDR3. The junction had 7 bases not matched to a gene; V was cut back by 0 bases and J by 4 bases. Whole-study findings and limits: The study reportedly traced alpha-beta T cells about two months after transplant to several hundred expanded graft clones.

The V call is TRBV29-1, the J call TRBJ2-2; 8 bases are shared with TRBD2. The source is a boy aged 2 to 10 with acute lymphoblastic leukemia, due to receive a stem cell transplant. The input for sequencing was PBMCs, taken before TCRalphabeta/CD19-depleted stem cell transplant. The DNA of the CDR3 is TGCAGCGTTGAAGATCGGACTAGCAGGGGCACCGGGGAGCTGTTTTTT. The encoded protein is CSVEDRTSRGTGELFF.